This TCR beta chain was retrieved from a study of shared clonotypes between healthy human individuals (dated by TCRdb to 2018 to 2020). Context from the whole study: Three men and a couple of women, aged 18 to 49 years, made up the cohort. To estimate repertoire size and how much clonotype sharing occurs between individuals, the study deeply sequenced the blood TCR repertoires of five healthy adults. To increase sequencing depth and limit assay-specific biases, TCR repertoire library preparation and sequencing were carried out by different laboratories using diverse techniques. Per donor, leukapheresis produced somewhere between about 0.94 and 9 billion PBMCs. Broader findings and caveats from the paper: Sampling was restricted to blood, and TCR repertoires in tissue are likely to differ from TCR repertoires in blood. Because the study included only a small number of donors, the genetic and exposure-history diversity represented was limited. Based on pairwise subsampling, the degree of clonotype sharing among donors was expected to be affected by sequencing depth.

With respect to this clone: Its cognate antigen has yet to be identified. There are no base qualities to consult, and no much larger clone falls within one base. The sample contains more than one DNA sequence encoding this CDR3.

CDR1 and CDR2 are read off the germline V gene as KGHSH and LQKENI. The CDR3 goes from the cysteine to the phenylalanine over 14 residues. The DNA shown is the 42-base CDR3, in frame from base 1. For this chain, trimming is 0 bases at the V end and 2 bases at the J end, and the number of junction bases without a gene match is 1. Healthy HIV-negative adults with no recently reported acute infections or vaccinations were included as donors. All donors were Caucasian adults living in Nashville, Tennessee, USA. For unsorted samples, about 85 million PBMCs were counted and genomic DNA was extracted with the QIAamp DNA Blood Mini kit. Blood was obtained by leukapheresis, after which PBMCs were separated by Ficoll-Histopaque density gradient centrifugation and cryopreserved in liquid nitrogen vapor phase. Using the deep immunoSEQ assay, multiplex PCR amplified TCR CDR3 regions from genomic DNA. Extracted genomic DNA from each cell subset was spread evenly across all wells of several immunoSEQ 96-well plates, with each plate serving as a replicate. For unsorted PBMC, each replicate PCR was loaded with 300 to 350 ng genomic DNA, equivalent to tens of thousands of T cell genomes. Ten immunoSEQ deep assay plates were used to sequence unsorted PBMC genomic DNA. Purified libraries were measured with a Qubit 3.0 fluorometer, size-checked on a Bioanalyzer 2100, and measured again with the KAPA Library Quantification kit. Every immunoSEQ 96-well plate was sequenced on a dedicated single-read 150-cycle Illumina NextSeq 550 flow cell. The authors' analysis ran thus. Because the immunoSEQ output held only junctional sequences and lacked quality scores, the filtering could not match the filtering applied to full-length reads. Sequences were annotated with PyIR, a Python wrapper for IgBLAST v1.9, using IMGT germline references to assign V/J genes and CDR3. Any read was removed if the V/J assignment was weak (E-value above 1e-6), the CDR3 was missing, or the read contained stop codons, out-of-frame junctions, or ambiguous translated residues. A V3J clonotype was defined by an identical inferred V gene, J gene, and CDR3 amino acid sequence. The percentage overlap between two repertoires was calculated by dividing the number of shared unique clonotypes by the size of the smaller repertoire. Three approaches were used to assess repertoire richness: RTK rarefaction, the Chao1 estimator, and Recon v2.1 estimates of unobserved clonotypes. In its TCRdb copy, this immuneACCESS table keeps in-frame sequences only and misses some clones. Where compared with another copy, unresolved V genes explain less than half of these, and the others have no known cause. The V and J calls and the clone size are those of that table, but D and trimming were determined from the DNA. The sample records hundreds of thousands of clones, approximately 80% of which are singletons. Jointly, the top ten make up around 11% of the sample.

Sequencing was done on a sample of PBMCs. The sequence links TRBV18 to TRBJ2-7, and TRBD1 aligns with 7 junction nucleotides. This clonotype was obtained from a woman aged 40 to 50 in good health. Some clones in this sample may be carry-over from other donors' samples. The CDR3 reads as follows: CASSPPTGTYEQYF. The DNA is as follows: TGTGCCAGCTCACCACCGACAGGGACCTACGAGCAGTACTTC.